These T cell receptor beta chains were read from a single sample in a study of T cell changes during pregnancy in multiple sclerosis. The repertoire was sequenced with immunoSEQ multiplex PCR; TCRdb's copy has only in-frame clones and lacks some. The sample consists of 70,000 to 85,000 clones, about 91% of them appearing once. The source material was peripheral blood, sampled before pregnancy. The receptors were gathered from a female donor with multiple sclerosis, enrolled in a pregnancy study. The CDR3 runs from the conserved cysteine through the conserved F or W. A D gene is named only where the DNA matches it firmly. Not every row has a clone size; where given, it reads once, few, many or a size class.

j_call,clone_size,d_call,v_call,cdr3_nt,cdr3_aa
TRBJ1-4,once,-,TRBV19,TGTGCCGTCGCGAGGGGGTCGTCTAATGAAAAACTGTTTTTT,CAVARGSSNEKLFF
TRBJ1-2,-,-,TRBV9,TGTGCCAGCAGGGCGGACAGCCCTAACTATGGCTACACCTTC,CASRADSPNYGYTF
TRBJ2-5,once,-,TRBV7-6,TGTGCCAGCAGCTCCCCCTCCGGGGGATACCAGGAGACCCAGTACTTC,CASSSPSGGYQETQYF
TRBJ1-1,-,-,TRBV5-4,TGTGCCAGCAGCTTGCCCACAGGGAGCGCTGAAGCTTTCTTT,CASSLPTGSAEAFF
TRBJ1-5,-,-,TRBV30,TGTGCCTGGAGTCTTGGGGAGAATCAGCCCCAGCATTTT,CAWSLGENQPQHF
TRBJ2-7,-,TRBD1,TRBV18,TGTGCCAGCTCCCCTGGACAGGGGGTGGACGAGCAGTACTTC,CASSPGQGVDEQYF
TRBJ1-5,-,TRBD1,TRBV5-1,TGCGCCAGCAGCTTGGCCCCGGGACAGGGGAAGGATCAGCCCCAGCATTTT,CASSLAPGQGKDQPQHF
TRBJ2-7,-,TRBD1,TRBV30,TGTGCCTGGGGTCCGGGACAGCTAGGAGGGCAGTACTTC,CAWGPGQLGGQYF
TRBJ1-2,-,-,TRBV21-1,TGTGCCAGCAAGGGGGAGAACGCGGGGGGTTATGGCTACACCTTC,CASKGENAGGYGYTF
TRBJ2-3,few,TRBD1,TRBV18,TGTGCCAGCTCACCTCAGGGGGCGAGCACAGATACGCAGTATTTT,CASSPQGASTDTQYF
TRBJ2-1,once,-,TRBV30,TGTGCCTGGAGGCGCCAGGATAGTAGTGAGCAGTTCTTC,CAWRRQDSSEQFF
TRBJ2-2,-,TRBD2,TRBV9,TGTGCCAGCAGCCCACTAGCGGGGGCGAACACCGGGGAGCTGTTTTTT,CASSPLAGANTGELFF
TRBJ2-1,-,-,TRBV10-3,TGTGCCATCAGCGACTCGGTTTCCTACAATGAGCAGTTCTTC,CAISDSVSYNEQFF
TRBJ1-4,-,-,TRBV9,TGTGCCAGCAGCGTAGCCCCGCAAGGGGCTAATGAAAAACTGTTTTTT,CASSVAPQGANEKLFF
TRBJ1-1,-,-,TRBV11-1,TGTGCCAGCAGCTTAGACGCCCCGAGCACTGAAGCTTTCTTT,CASSLDAPSTEAFF
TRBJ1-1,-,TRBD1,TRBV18,TGTGCCAGCTCACCCCGAGACAGGGGGAAGAACACTGAAGCTTTCTTT,CASSPRDRGKNTEAFF
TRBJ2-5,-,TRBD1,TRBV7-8,TGTGCCAGCAGCCCCCCGGACAGGGAAGAGACCCAGTACTTC,CASSPPDREETQYF
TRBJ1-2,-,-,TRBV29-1,TGCAGCGTTGCTAGGCAGGGAGGCTACACCTTC,CSVARQGGYTF
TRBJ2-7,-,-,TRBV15,TGTGCCACCAGCAGGTCGACACCCTCCTACGAGCAGTACTTC,CATSRSTPSYEQYF
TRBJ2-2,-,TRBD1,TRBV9,TGTGCCAGCAGCGAGAGGGGGCGAGGTAGCACCGGGGAGCTGTTTTTT,CASSERGRGSTGELFF
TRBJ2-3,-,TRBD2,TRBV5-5,TGTGCCAGCAGCTTGGCCGCGACTAGCGGGGCCACAGATACGCAGTATTTT,CASSLAATSGATDTQYF
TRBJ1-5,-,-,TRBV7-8,TGTGCCAGCAGCTTATCAACGTCCTTGAGCCAGCCCCAGCATTTT,CASSLSTSLSQPQHF
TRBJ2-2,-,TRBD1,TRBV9,TGTGCCAGCAGCGTACTAGACAGGGAAGGAACCGGGGAGCTGTTTTTT,CASSVLDREGTGELFF
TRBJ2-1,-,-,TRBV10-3,TGTGCCATCAGTGAACTAGGTGGGGGGGCCGGGTATGAGCAGTTCTTC,CAISELGGGAGYEQFF
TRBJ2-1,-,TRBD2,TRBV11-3,TGTGCCAGCAGCTTAGTCCCTAGCGGTGAGCAGTTCTTC,CASSLVPSGEQFF
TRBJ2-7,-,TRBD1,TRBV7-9,TGTGCCAGCAGCAACCCGGGACAGCCCTACGAGCAGTACTTC,CASSNPGQPYEQYF
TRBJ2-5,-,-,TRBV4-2,TGTGCCAGCAGCCAGATCCCCCGAGGAGGGAGAGAGACCCAGTACTTC,CASSQIPRGGRETQYF
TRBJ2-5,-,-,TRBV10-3,TGTGCCATCAGTGAGTCTTGGGGGGACGAGACCCAGTACTTC,CAISESWGDETQYF
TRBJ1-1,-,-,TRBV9,TGTGCCAGCAGTGCCGGGGGGAACACTGAAGCTTTCTTT,CASSAGGNTEAFF